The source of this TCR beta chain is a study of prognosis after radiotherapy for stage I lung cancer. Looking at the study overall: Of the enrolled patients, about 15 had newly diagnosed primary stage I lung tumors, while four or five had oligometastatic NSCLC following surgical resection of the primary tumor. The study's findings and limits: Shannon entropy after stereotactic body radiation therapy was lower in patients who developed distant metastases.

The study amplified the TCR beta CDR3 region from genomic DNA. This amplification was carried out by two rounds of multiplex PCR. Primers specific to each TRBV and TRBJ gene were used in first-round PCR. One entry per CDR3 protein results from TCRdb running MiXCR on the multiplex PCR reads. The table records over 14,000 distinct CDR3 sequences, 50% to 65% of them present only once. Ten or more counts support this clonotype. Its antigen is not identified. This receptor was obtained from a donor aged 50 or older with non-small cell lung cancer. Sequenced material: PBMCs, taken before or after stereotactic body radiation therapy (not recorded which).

The CDR3 loop reads CASSPTGGADTIYF. The CDR3 nucleotides read TGTGCCAGCTCGCCGACAGGGGGCGCGGACACCATATATTTT. V is TRBV18 and J is TRBJ1-3, with TRBD1 matching over 10 bases. The CDR3 runs 14 residues. Trimming took 6 bases from V and 8 from J; bases not matched to a gene: 7. From germline, CDR1 is KGHSH and CDR2 LQKENI.